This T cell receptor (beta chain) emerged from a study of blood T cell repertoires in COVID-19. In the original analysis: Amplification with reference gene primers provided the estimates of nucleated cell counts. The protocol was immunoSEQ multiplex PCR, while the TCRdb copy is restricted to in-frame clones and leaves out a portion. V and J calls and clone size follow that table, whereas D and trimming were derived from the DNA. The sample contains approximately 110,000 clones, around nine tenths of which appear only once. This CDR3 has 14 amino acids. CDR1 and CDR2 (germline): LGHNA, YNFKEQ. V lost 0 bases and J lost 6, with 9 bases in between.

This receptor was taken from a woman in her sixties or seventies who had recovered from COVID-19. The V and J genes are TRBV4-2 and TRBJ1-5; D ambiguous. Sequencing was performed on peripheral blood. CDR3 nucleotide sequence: TGTGCCAGCAGCCAAGATGAGGGAGTTCAGCCCCAGCATTTT. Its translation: CASSQDEGVQPQHF.